The clone carrying this TCR beta chain showed up just a few times. Its target is unknown. This entry comes from a study of T cell repertoires in cytomegalovirus infection. Looking at the study overall: Public TCR beta signatures marked donors with CMV infection and the matching HLA.

MiXCR was run by TCRdb on the reads, yielding one entry per CDR3 protein. The sample includes 550,000 to 850,000 distinct CDR3 sequences, approximately 33% of them seen just once. Germline CDR1 reads KGHSH; CDR2 reads LQKENI. CDR3 size: 13 residues. Trimming shortened V by 2 bases and J by 4 bases, and 8 bases separated the two germline ends. The chain joins TRBV18 to TRBJ2-5, with no clear D. The sequence came from a human donor in good health (CMV status not recorded). Some clones in this sample may be carry-over from other donors' samples. The specimen was cultured PBMCs, collected from culture after CMV antigen stimulation. CDR3 nucleotide sequence: TGTGCCAGCTCACCATTGCGGATAGAGACCCAGTACTTC. As protein: CASSPLRIETQYF.